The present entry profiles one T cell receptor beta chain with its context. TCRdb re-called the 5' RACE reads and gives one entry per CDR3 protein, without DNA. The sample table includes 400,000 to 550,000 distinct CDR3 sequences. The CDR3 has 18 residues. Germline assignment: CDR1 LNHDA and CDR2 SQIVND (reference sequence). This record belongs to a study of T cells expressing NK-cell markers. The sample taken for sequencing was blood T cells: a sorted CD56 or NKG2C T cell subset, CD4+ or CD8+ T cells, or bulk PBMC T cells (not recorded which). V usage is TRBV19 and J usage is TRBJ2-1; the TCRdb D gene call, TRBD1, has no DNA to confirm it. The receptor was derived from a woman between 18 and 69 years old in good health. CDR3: CASSIDLIWDRVDNEQFF.